A single sample gave rise to the 5 T cell receptor beta chains below, sequenced in a study of T-cell memory formation after mild COVID-19. From the 5' RACE reads, TCRdb called clonotypes with MiXCR, one entry per CDR3 protein. The table records 200,000 to 250,000 distinct CDR3 sequences, approximately 10% of them present only once. Sequencing was carried out using PBMCs or a T cell subset sorted from them (not recorded which). These receptors all come from a young man who had mild COVID-19 (a few samples of this study predate the infection). Cell type and time point are not known.

This clonotype was counted between two and nine times. The chain employs TRBV6-2 or TRBV6-3 and TRBJ2-1; 9 bases match TRBD2. The germline CDR1 and CDR2 sequences are MNHEY and SVGEGT. CDR3 length equals 12 residues. V dropped 8 bases and J dropped 15; count of bases not matched to a gene: 11. CDR3 sequence (DNA): TGTGCCAGCGAGACTAGCGGCGGAAGGCGGTTCTTC. Translation: CASETSGGRRFF.

This clonotype was detected only a few times. V gene TRBV7-6 combines with J gene TRBJ1-3, with a weak D call TRBD1 (5 bases). This CDR3 has 15 residues. Germline assignment: CDR1 SGHVS and CDR2 FNYEAQ. V gave up 3 bases and J gave up 4 bases, with 13 bases separating them. The CDR3 loop is CASSFGRQTGNTIYF. The CDR3 coding sequence is TGTGCCAGCAGCTTCGGGCGACAGACCGGAAACACCATATATTTT.

The genes are TRBV6-5 and TRBJ2-5; weak D call: TRBD2 (5 bases). Germline-derived CDR1 and CDR2 are MNHEY and SVGAGI. V was shortened by 2 bases and J by 4 bases, with 20 bases between the two germline ends. The length of the CDR3 is 17 residues. The CDR3: CASSYSSTGRPLETQYF. Written as DNA, the CDR3 is TGTGCCAGCAGTTACAGCTCCACGGGGAGACCGTTAGAGACCCAGTACTTC.

The chain uses TRBV30 and TRBJ2-7; D is ambiguous. This CDR3 contains 12 residues. V lost 6 bases, J lost 5 bases, and 14 bases lay in between. Per germline, CDR1 GTSNPN and CDR2 SVGIG (reference sequence). For the CDR3, the DNA is TGTGCCTGTGGGCCGATCTGGGACGAGCAGTACTTC. This gives the protein CACGPIWDEQYF.

This chain joins TRBV6-1 and TRBJ1-2; possibly TRBD1 for D (6 bases). The CDR3 covers 14 residues. Germline V lookup: CDR1 MNHNS, CDR2 SASEGT. V gave up 1 base and J gave up 2 bases, with 8 bases separating them. The CDR3 sequence: CASSEGGPNYGYTF. CDR3 sequence (DNA): TGTGCCAGCAGTGAAGGGGGGCCCAACTATGGCTACACCTTC.